This note documents a single T cell receptor (beta chain) sequence. This sample is drawn from a study of shared T cell receptors in the human thymus. Repertoires were generated with immunoSEQ multiplex PCR, while TCRdb's copy carries only in-frame clones and drops some. The table has about 610,000 clones, roughly 90% seen once. The same data also went into a second study, on human thymus T cells. That publication notes: Among the donors, all were healthy Finnish infants having corrective surgery for congenital heart defects. Thymic resections from corrective heart surgery supplied the tissue. Seemingly biased V and J gene usage marked thymic and blood repertoires. Related reports documented highly overlapping thymic repertoires among unrelated individuals.

The sequence was collected from a boy younger than two with a congenital heart defect. Material for sequencing was thymocytes.

CDR3 sequence (DNA): TGCAGCGTTGAAGCGGGAGGGACTAGCGGGAGGAACCTTAGCACAGATACGCAGTATTTT. Its protein product is CSVEAGGTSGRNLSTDTQYF. This chain uses TRBV29-1 with TRBJ2-3; TRBD2 matches at 15 bases. The CDR3 is made up of 20 amino acids. The ends lost 1 base at V and 0 bases at J; junction bases unmatched: 11. Germline CDR1 reads SQVTM; CDR2 reads ANQGSEA.